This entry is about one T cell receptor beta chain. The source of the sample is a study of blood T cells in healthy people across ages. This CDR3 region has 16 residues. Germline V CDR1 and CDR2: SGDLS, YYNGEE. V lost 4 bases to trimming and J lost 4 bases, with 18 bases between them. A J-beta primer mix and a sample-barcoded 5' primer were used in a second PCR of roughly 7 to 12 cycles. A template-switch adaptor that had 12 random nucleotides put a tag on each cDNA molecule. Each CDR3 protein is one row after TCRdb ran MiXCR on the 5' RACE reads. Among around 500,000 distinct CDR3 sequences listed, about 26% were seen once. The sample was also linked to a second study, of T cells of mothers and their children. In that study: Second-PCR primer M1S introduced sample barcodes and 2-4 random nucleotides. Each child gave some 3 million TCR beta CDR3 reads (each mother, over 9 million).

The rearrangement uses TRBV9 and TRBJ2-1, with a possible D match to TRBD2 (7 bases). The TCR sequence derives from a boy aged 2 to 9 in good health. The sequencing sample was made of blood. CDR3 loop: CASSPRGGTMYNEQFF. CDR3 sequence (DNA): TGTGCCAGCAGCCCAAGGGGGGGGACGATGTACAATGAGCAGTTCTTC.